One sample yielded the 20 T cell receptor beta chains listed below, sequenced in a study of blood T cell repertoires in COVID-19. Using immunoSEQ multiplex PCR, the repertoire was profiled, and TCRdb retains in-frame clones only, with some absent. The sample contains 200,000 to 300,000 clones, approximately 89% of which appear only once. The sequenced sample consisted of PBMCs or T cells enriched from blood (not recorded which). The receptors shown here come from a woman between 40 and 55 years old with acute COVID-19.

The chain joins TRBV10-3 to TRBJ2-5; D gene ambiguous. This CDR3 region has 12 residues. CDR1 is ENHRY, CDR2 SYGVKD, per germline. Trimming cost V 4 bases and J 2 bases, with 5 bases left between them. The chain's CDR3 is CAISGVQETQYF. The CDR3, as DNA: TGTGCCATCAGTGGCGTACAAGAGACCCAGTACTTC.

The gene calls are TRBV5-5 and TRBJ2-1; D not certain. Looked up from germline, CDR1 is SGHKS and CDR2 is YYEKEE (reference sequence). The V end lost 1 base, the J end lost 8 bases, and 13 bases lay between the germline ends. This CDR3 comprises 14 residues. This CDR3 reads CASSLSRRPHEQFF. CDR3 DNA sequence: TGTGCCAGCAGCTTGTCTCGGAGACCCCATGAGCAGTTCTTC.

This chain uses TRBV11-2 with TRBJ1-1; D possibly corresponds to TRBD1 (6 bases). Per germline, CDR1 SGHAT and CDR2 FQNNGV. This CDR3 is built from 15 residues. V was trimmed by 4 bases and J by 4 bases, leaving 16 bases between them. The CDR3 loop is CASSSVRGGLTEAFF. The CDR3 bases are TGTGCCAGCAGCTCCGTTCGGGGGGGGCTCACTGAAGCTTTCTTT.

A few counts support this clone. This chain connects TRBV19 to TRBJ1-5; possibly TRBD1 for D (5 bases). The length of the CDR3 is 16 residues. Trimming took off 7 bases at V and 3 bases at J, with 19 bases between the two ends. The germline V gene has CDR1 LNHDA and CDR2 SQIVND (reference sequence). CDR3: CASMEGKLGFNQPQHF. CDR3 DNA sequence: TGTGCCAGTATGGAGGGGAAGTTGGGGTTCAATCAGCCCCAGCATTTT.

The chain links TRBV2 to TRBJ2-1; 7 bases map to TRBD2. The junction had 4 bases not matched to a gene; V was cut back by 4 bases and J by 4 bases. The length of the CDR3 is 14 residues. Germline lookup yields CDR1 SNHLY and CDR2 FYNNEI. CDR3 in amino acids: CASSAGGVYNEQFF. The DNA for the CDR3 is TGTGCCAGCAGTGCGGGGGGAGTATACAATGAGCAGTTCTTC. The variable domain in full, completed from reference TRBV2 and TRBJ2-1, reads EPEVTQTPSHQVTQMGQEVILRCVPISNHLYFYWYRQILGQKVEFLVSFYNNEISEKSEIFDDQFSVERPDGSNFTLKIRSTKLEDSAMYFCASSAGGVYNEQFFGPGTRLTVL.

This clone was picked up one time. The chain employs TRBV10-2 and TRBJ2-5; 12 bases are shared with TRBD2. Germline V CDR1 and CDR2: WSHSY, SAAADI. Trimming cost V 6 bases and J 5 bases; bases outside gene matches: 7. This CDR3 contains 15 residues. The CDR3 protein is CASRASGRAAETQYF. In nucleotides, the CDR3 is TGCGCCAGCAGAGCTAGCGGGAGGGCCGCCGAGACCCAGTACTTC.

The V and J genes are TRBV5-4 and TRBJ2-3, with TRBD2 matching 11 bases. Trimming at V came to 2 bases and at J to 1 base, leaving 3 bases not matched to a gene. CDR3 length equals 16 residues. The V gene's germline CDR1 is SGHNT and CDR2 YYREEE (reference sequence). The CDR3 loop is CASSFLAGGGTDTQYF. CDR3 in DNA: TGTGCCAGCAGCTTTCTAGCGGGGGGTGGCACAGATACGCAGTATTTT. Looking up the rest from reference TRBV5-4 and TRBJ2-3 gives the full variable domain: ETGVTQSPTHLIKTRGQQVTLRCSSQSGHNTVSWYQQALGQGPQFIFQYYREEENGRGNFPPRFSGLQFPNYSSELNVNALELDDSALYLCASSFLAGGGTDTQYFGPGTRLTVL.

This chain joins TRBV19 and TRBJ1-2; possible D gene TRBD1, 6 bases. V shed 5 bases and J shed 4 bases, with 14 bases lying between them. The germline gives CDR1 LNHDA, CDR2 SQIVND (reference sequence). There are 14 residues in the CDR3. The DNA of the CDR3 is TGTGCCAGTAGTCGTCCGGGGGGCGGCTATGGCTACACCTTC. Protein product: CASSRPGGGYGYTF.

The J gene is TRBJ1-4, the V gene TRBV7-2; 7 nucleotides match TRBD1. The CDR3 has 16 residues. Germline V gene data show CDR1 as SGHTA and CDR2 as FQGNSA. J lost 0 bases, V lost 5 bases, and 6 bases had no gene match. The CDR3: CASSDRTGATNEKLFF. The DNA for the CDR3 is TGTGCCAGCAGCGATAGGACAGGTGCAACTAATGAAAAACTGTTTTTT.

J is TRBJ2-1 and V is TRBV5-1, with 7 bases identical to TRBD1. V was pared by 0 bases and J by 3 bases, with 3 bases of the junction left unmatched. Per the germline V gene, CDR1 is SGHRS and CDR2 is YFSETQ. The CDR3 is 15 residues long. The CDR3 DNA follows: TGCGCCAGCAGCTTGGCACAGGGGTTCTACAATGAGCAGTTCTTC. Its protein is CASSLAQGFYNEQFF.

This rearrangement joins TRBV30 to TRBJ1-2; perhaps TRBD1 as D (6 bases). From germline, CDR1 is GTSNPN and CDR2 SVGIG (reference sequence). Trimming removed 4 bases at V and 4 bases at J, with 13 bases between. This CDR3 is built from 13 residues. The CDR3 reads CAWMGDNFYGYTF. The CDR3 region has the DNA TGTGCCTGGATGGGGGACAACTTCTATGGCTACACCTTC.

This clone was recorded only once. The chain couples TRBV2 to TRBJ1-2; 7 nucleotides align to TRBD1. Germline V gene data show CDR1 as SNHLY and CDR2 as FYNNEI. V lost 4 bases to trimming and J lost 6 bases; unmatched junction nucleotides: 8. CDR3 length equals 14 residues. DNA of the CDR3: TGTGCCAGCAGTGGCCAGGGGGGTTTTAATGGCTACACCTTC. As protein: CASSGQGGFNGYTF.

This chain connects TRBV2 to TRBJ2-7; 11 bases are a match to TRBD1. This CDR3 has 16 amino acids. The V gene's germline CDR1 is SNHLY and CDR2 FYNNEI. V was clipped by 5 bases and J by 3 bases; unmatched bases: 9. The CDR3 region has the DNA TGTGCCAGCAGTCCTGGGGACAGGGGGGGTCGCTACGAGCAGTACGTC. Protein product: CASSPGDRGGRYEQYV.

This chain links TRBV7-9 with TRBJ2-1, with 8 bases lining up with TRBD2. This CDR3 comprises 16 residues. V dropped 1 base and J dropped 6; count of bases not matched to a gene: 8. CDR1 is SEHNR and CDR2 is FQNEAQ in the germline V gene (reference sequence). As DNA, the CDR3 is TGTGCCAGCAGCTTAGGTTGGCGGGAGGTCGGCAATGAGCAGTTCTTC. Translation: CASSLGWREVGNEQFF.

The V and J genes are TRBV6-2 or TRBV6-3 and TRBJ1-2; the D gene is possibly TRBD1 (6 bases). Germline lookup yields CDR1 MNHEY and CDR2 SVGEGT. The V end lost 2 bases, the J end lost 2 bases, and 6 bases lay between the germline ends. This CDR3 spans 13 amino acids. For the CDR3, the DNA is TGTGCCAGCAGTTACGGACAGAACTATGGCTACACCTTC. The encoded protein is CASSYGQNYGYTF.

The V gene is TRBV7-2, the J gene TRBJ2-5; 7 bases map to TRBD1. Germline V gives CDR1 SGHTA, CDR2 FQGNSA. This CDR3 comprises 15 residues. With V trimmed by 1 base and J by 2 bases, 4 bases remained unmatched. In nucleotides, the CDR3 is TGTGCCAGCAGCTTAGAGGCAGGGGGACAAGAGACCCAGTACTTC. Residues: CASSLEAGGQETQYF.

This clone was seen more than once but under ten times. The chain employs TRBV27 and TRBJ2-2; 12 bases agree with TRBD2. V lost 6 bases to trimming and J lost 3 bases; unmatched junction nucleotides: 5. Germline V gene lookup returns CDR1 MNHEY and CDR2 SMNVEV (reference sequence). There are 16 residues in the CDR3. CDR3 sequence (DNA): TGTGCCAGCAGACCCACTAGCGGGAGGCACACCGGGGAGCTGTTTTTT. Its translation is CASRPTSGRHTGELFF.

The chain couples TRBV27 to TRBJ2-7, with 12 nucleotides matching TRBD2. The V and J ends lost 5 bases and 4 bases, in that order; junction bases with no gene match: 6. The CDR3 has 15 residues. From germline, CDR1 is MNHEY and CDR2 SMNVEV (reference sequence). In nucleotides, the CDR3 is TGTGCCAGCAGTATTTCTAGCGGGGGGGCTTACGAGCAGTACTTC. It is translated as CASSISSGGAYEQYF.

The DNA for the CDR3 is TGTGCCAGCAGTGATTCGGTTAGCAATCAGCCCCAGCATTTT. Its protein product is CASSDSVSNQPQHF. The chain has TRBV2 and TRBJ1-5; D remains ambiguous. In germline, CDR1 is SNHLY, CDR2 FYNNEI. There are 14 residues in the CDR3. V was trimmed by 3 bases and J by 0 bases, leaving 6 bases between them.

The rearrangement joins TRBV6-1 to TRBJ1-2; the D is unclear. The V end was cut by 2 bases, the J end by 7 bases, with 14 bases between. The germline V gene has CDR1 MNHNS and CDR2 SASEGT. This CDR3 has 14 amino acids. The CDR3 DNA reads TGTGCCAGCAGTGAACAGCTTAGGAGTCTTGGCTACACCTTC. It encodes CASSEQLRSLGYTF.